Listed here are 22 T cell receptor beta chains from one sample, sequenced in a study of blood T cell repertoires in COVID-19. The assay was immunoSEQ multiplex PCR, and TCRdb's table has in-frame clones only and misses some. The data hold about 120,000 clones, with about 90% observed a single time. Sample: peripheral blood. The receptors shown here come from an older man who had recovered from COVID-19.

J is TRBJ2-5 and V is TRBV11-3; TRBD2 agrees at 7 bases. The germline V gene encodes CDR1 SGHNT and CDR2 YENEEA. The CDR3 totals 14 residues. The V segment lost 1 base and the J segment 5 bases; nucleotides outside the gene matches: 4. The CDR3 region is CASSLGVGGETQYF. The DNA for the CDR3 is TGTGCCAGCAGCTTAGGCGTCGGGGGGGAGACCCAGTACTTC.

The chain uses TRBV10-3 and TRBJ2-6, with 7 bases lining up with TRBD1. With V trimmed by 3 bases and J by 0 bases, 5 bases remained unmatched. Germline assignment: CDR1 ENHRY and CDR2 SYGVKD. CDR3 length equals 17 residues. As DNA, the CDR3 is TGTGCCATCAGTGACCCTAGACAGGGCTCTGGGGCCAACGTCCTGACTTTC. This translates into CAISDPRQGSGANVLTF.

This chain uses TRBV2 with TRBJ1-1; 8 bases are a match to TRBD1. Germline values: CDR1 SNHLY, CDR2 FYNNEI. J gave up 2 bases and V 0 bases, and 2 bases lay outside the gene matches. The CDR3 covers 15 residues. DNA for the CDR3: TGTGCCAGCAGTGAAGCGACAGGGGTAAACACTGAAGCTTTCTTT. Its translation: CASSEATGVNTEAFF.

As DNA, the CDR3 is TGTGCCAGCAGTTTTCTAGCGGGGGGTTCTGAGACCCAGTACTTC. It codes for CASSFLAGGSETQYF. The chain recombines TRBV28 with TRBJ2-5, with 11 nucleotides matching TRBD2. V dropped 3 bases and J dropped 5; count of bases not matched to a gene: 5. Germline-derived CDR1 and CDR2 are MDHEN and SYDVKM. The CDR3 consists of 15 residues. Drawing the rest from reference TRBV28 and TRBJ2-5, the complete variable domain is DVKVTQSSRYLVKRTGEKVFLECVQDMDHENMFWYRQDPGLGLRLIYFSYDVKMKEKGDIPEGYSVSREKKERFSLILESASTNQTSMYLCASSFLAGGSETQYFGPGTRLLVL.

The chain uses TRBV6-5 and TRBJ1-2; D remains ambiguous. Germline V gene lookup returns CDR1 MNHEY and CDR2 SVGAGI. Trimming removed 6 bases at V and 0 bases at J, with 11 bases between. The CDR3 length is 14 residues. CDR3 in amino acids: CASSPWSANYGYTF. CDR3 in DNA: TGTGCCAGCAGCCCCTGGTCGGCTAACTATGGCTACACCTTC.

V and J are TRBV11-2 and TRBJ2-1, with 8 bases that match TRBD2. The CDR3 covers 18 residues. CDR1 SGHAT and CDR2 FQNNGV come from the germline V gene. The ends lost 4 bases at V and 2 bases at J; junction bases unmatched: 13. CDR3: CASSSRTSLNEPYNEQFF. CDR3 nucleotide sequence: TGTGCCAGCAGCTCGCGGACTAGCCTTAATGAGCCCTACAATGAGCAGTTCTTC.

The genes are TRBV7-8 and TRBJ1-6, with D possibly TRBD1 on 5 matching bases. The CDR3 runs to 14 residues. Germline CDR1 SGHVS, CDR2 FQNEAQ. Trimming removed 1 base at V and 7 bases at J, with 8 bases between. The CDR3: CASSLDQGNSPLHF. In nucleotides, the CDR3 is TGTGCCAGCAGCTTAGATCAGGGCAATTCACCCCTCCACTTT.

The gene calls are TRBV30 and TRBJ1-5, with D perhaps matching TRBD1 (6 bases). The CDR3 is 17 amino acids. V was clipped by 0 bases and J by 2 bases, with 17 bases between them. The germline V gene encodes CDR1 GTSNPN and CDR2 SVGIG (reference sequence). CDR3 in DNA: TGTGCCTGGAGTGTAGCGTTGGGGGGGCTCGGCAATCAGCCCCAGCATTTT. Residues: CAWSVALGGLGNQPQHF.

The chain uses TRBV5-1 and TRBJ2-5; 7 bases agree with TRBD1. The CDR3 runs to 14 residues. J was trimmed by 5 bases and V by 7 bases; bases with no gene match: 11. Germline CDR1 SGHRS, CDR2 YFSETQ. CDR3 amino acids: CASAHRGEGETQYF. The CDR3 DNA reads as TGCGCCAGCGCCCACAGGGGAGAAGGGGAGACCCAGTACTTC.

The chain combines TRBV4-1 with TRBJ2-1; 9 nucleotides align to TRBD2. Germline V CDR1 and CDR2: MGHRA, YSYEKL. The CDR3 length is 18 residues. Losses at the gene ends were 1 base for V and 1 base for J; bases not matched to a gene: 8. CDR3 in amino acids: CASSQVRGGLRSYNEQFF. The DNA of the CDR3 is TGCGCCAGCAGCCAAGTGCGGGGGGGCCTAAGGTCCTACAATGAGCAGTTCTTC.

The CDR3 here is CSVASGETQYF. Written as DNA, the CDR3 is TGCAGCGTGGCTTCAGGAGAGACCCAGTACTTC. The chain employs TRBV29-1 and TRBJ2-5; D is ambiguous. The germline V gene has CDR1 SQVTM and CDR2 ANQGSEA. Trimming pared 6 bases from V and 4 bases from J, leaving 9 bases between. The CDR3 has 11 amino acids. Variable domain in full (rest from reference TRBV29-1 and TRBJ2-5): SAVISQKPSRDICQRGTSLTIQCQVDSQVTMMFWYRQQPGQSLTLIATANQGSEATYESGFVIDKFPISRPNLTFSTLTVSNMSPEDSSIYLCSVASGETQYFGPGTRLLVL.

The rearrangement uses TRBV9 and TRBJ2-2; TRBD1 matches 8 bases. The CDR3 covers 16 residues. The V gene end was trimmed by 2 bases and the J gene end by 4 bases; junction bases not matched to a gene: 7. CDR1 SGDLS and CDR2 YYNGEE come from the germline V gene. CDR3 sequence: CASSVLRTGPTGELFF. CDR3 in DNA: TGTGCCAGCAGCGTGCTAAGGACAGGGCCCACCGGGGAGCTGTTTTTT.

CDR3 sequence reads: CASSTTGGSGNTGELFF. CDR3 sequence (DNA): TGTGCCAGCAGTACGACAGGGGGCTCTGGGAACACCGGGGAGCTGTTTTTT. The chain joins TRBV28 to TRBJ2-2; 10 nucleotides align to TRBD1. The CDR3 consists of 17 residues. From germline, CDR1 is MDHEN and CDR2 SYDVKM. The V and J ends lost 5 bases and 1 base, in that order; junction bases with no gene match: 7.

V and J are TRBV3-1 (or the pseudogene TRBV3-2) and TRBJ2-3, with D unresolved. Trimming removed 4 bases at V and 5 bases at J, with 10 bases between. Per germline, CDR1 LGHDT and CDR2 YNNKEL (reference sequence). The CDR3 covers 13 residues. CDR3 nucleotides: TGTGCCAGCAGCCCTAACGCCGGAGATACGCAGTATTTT. Protein product: CASSPNAGDTQYF.

V and J are TRBV30 and TRBJ2-7; 14 bases match TRBD2. The CDR3 consists of 13 residues. The germline V gene has CDR1 GTSNPN and CDR2 SVGIG (reference sequence). Losses at the gene ends were 5 bases for V and 8 bases for J; bases not matched to a gene: 5. The CDR3 is CAWRGLAGGKQYF. The CDR3, as DNA: TGTGCCTGGCGCGGACTAGCGGGGGGTAAGCAGTACTTC.

The rearrangement uses TRBV5-1 and TRBJ2-3; D gene unclear. The V end was cut by 0 bases, the J end by 0 bases, with 5 bases between. This CDR3 region has 14 residues. Germline CDR1 is SGHRS and CDR2 is YFSETQ. CDR3 region: CASSLAGSTDTQYF. In nucleotides, the CDR3 is TGCGCCAGCAGCTTGGCAGGTAGCACAGATACGCAGTATTTT.

This clone was seen once. This chain connects TRBV6-5 to TRBJ2-7; 9 nucleotides line up with TRBD1. Trimming removed 4 bases from V and 6 bases from J; junction bases left unmatched: 4. Germline V gives CDR1 MNHEY, CDR2 SVGAGI. The CDR3 length is 13 residues. This CDR3 is CASSFGTGSEQYF. CDR3 nucleotides: TGTGCCAGCAGTTTCGGGACAGGGAGCGAGCAGTACTTC.

A single count supports this clone. The chain has TRBV29-1 and TRBJ2-7; 11 bases match TRBD2. V shed 5 bases, J shed 6 bases, and the junction held 12 bases outside the gene matches. Germline-derived CDR1 and CDR2 are SQVTM and ANQGSEA. CDR3 length: 15 amino acids. The DNA of the CDR3 is TGCAGCGTTCTTCTAGCGGGGGGTATCTCGACCGAGCAGTACTTC. Translating it yields CSVLLAGGISTEQYF.

This sequence joins TRBV3-1 (or the pseudogene TRBV3-2) and TRBJ1-1; the match to TRBD1 covers 10 bases. The V gene's germline CDR1 is LGHDT and CDR2 YNNKEL (reference sequence). This CDR3 has 13 residues. V gave up 8 bases and J gave up 5 bases; unmatched junction bases: 5. DNA for the CDR3: TGTGCCAGCCTTGACAGGGGGCAAACTGAAGCTTTCTTT. Translated, it gives CASLDRGQTEAFF.

This clone was counted between two and nine times. The chain couples TRBV27 to TRBJ2-7, with D tentatively TRBD2 (6 bases). The CDR3 is 14 residues long. In germline, CDR1 is MNHEY, CDR2 SMNVEV (reference sequence). V was clipped by 5 bases and J by 3 bases, with 14 bases between them. The CDR3 loop reads CASSLFGGLYEQYF. In DNA, the CDR3 is TGTGCCAGCAGTCTTTTTGGGGGACTCTACGAGCAGTACTTC.

The genes are TRBV7-9 and TRBJ1-3; D not resolved. In germline, CDR1 is SEHNR, CDR2 FQNEAQ (reference sequence). CDR3 length equals 13 residues. Trimming took off 5 bases at V and 0 bases at J, with 5 bases between the two ends. The CDR3 coding sequence is TGTGCCAGCAGCCGACACTCTGGAAACACCATATATTTT. As protein: CASSRHSGNTIYF.

The chain has TRBV2 and TRBJ2-7; 9 positions agree with TRBD1. This CDR3 region has 15 residues. Germline trimming cut 4 bases from V and 2 bases from J; bases unmatched to any gene: 6. Germline loops: CDR1 SNHLY, CDR2 FYNNEI. DNA for the CDR3: TGTGCCAGCAGTGCTTCCGGGACAGGGACCTACGAGCAGTACTTC. Encoded protein: CASSASGTGTYEQYF. The full variable domain, completed using reference TRBV2 and TRBJ2-7, is EPEVTQTPSHQVTQMGQEVILRCVPISNHLYFYWYRQILGQKVEFLVSFYNNEISEKSEIFDDQFSVERPDGSNFTLKIRSTKLEDSAMYFCASSASGTGTYEQYFGPGTRLTVT.